Only a few counts were recorded for the clone carrying this T cell receptor beta chain. 5'RACE template switching produced TCR cDNA carrying a universal primer site and UMIs. MiXCR, run by TCRdb on the 5' RACE reads, gives a single entry per CDR3 protein. The data contain 100,000 to 150,000 distinct CDR3 sequences, 7.5% to 10% of them singletons. V dropped 0 bases and J dropped 2 bases, with 9 bases sitting between them. Germline V lookup: CDR1 MNHEY, CDR2 SVGEGT. CDR3 length: 15 amino acids. This entry belongs to a study of T cells after yellow fever vaccination. The starting material was CD8+ T cells sorted from PBMCs, obtained on the day of the yellow fever booster vaccination. The TCR comes from a man aged 18 to 29 who received the YFV17D yellow fever vaccine. The V and J genes are TRBV6-2 or TRBV6-3 and TRBJ2-3; D remains unclear. This chain's CDR3 is CASSYSSRHTDTQYF. Written as DNA, the CDR3 is TGTGCCAGCAGTTACTCCAGTCGTCACACAGATACGCAGTATTTT.